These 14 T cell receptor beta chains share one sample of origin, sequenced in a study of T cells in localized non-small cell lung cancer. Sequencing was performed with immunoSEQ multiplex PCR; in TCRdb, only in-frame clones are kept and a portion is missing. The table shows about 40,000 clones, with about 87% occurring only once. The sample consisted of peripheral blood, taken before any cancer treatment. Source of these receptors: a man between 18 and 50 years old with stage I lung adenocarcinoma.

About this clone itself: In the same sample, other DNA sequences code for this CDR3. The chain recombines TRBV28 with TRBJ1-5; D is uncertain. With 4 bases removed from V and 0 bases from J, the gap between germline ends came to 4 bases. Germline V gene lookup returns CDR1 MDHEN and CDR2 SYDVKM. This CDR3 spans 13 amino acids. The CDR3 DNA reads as TGTGCCAGCAGTTCAGATAGCAATCAGCCCCAGCATTTT. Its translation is CASSSDSNQPQHF.

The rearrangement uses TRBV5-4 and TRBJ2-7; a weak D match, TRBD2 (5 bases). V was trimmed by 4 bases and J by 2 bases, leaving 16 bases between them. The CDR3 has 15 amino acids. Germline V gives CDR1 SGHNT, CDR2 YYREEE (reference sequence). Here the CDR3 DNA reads TGTGCCAGCAGCGGACTGGGTGGATCGCCCTACGAGCAGTACTTC. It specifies CASSGLGGSPYEQYF.

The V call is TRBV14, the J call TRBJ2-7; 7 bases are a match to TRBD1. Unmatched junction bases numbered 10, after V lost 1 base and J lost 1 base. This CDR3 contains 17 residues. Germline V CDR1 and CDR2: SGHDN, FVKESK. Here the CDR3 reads CASSQALGLDRSYEQYF. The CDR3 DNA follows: TGTGCCAGCAGCCAAGCTTTGGGCCTGGACAGGTCCTACGAGCAGTACTTC.

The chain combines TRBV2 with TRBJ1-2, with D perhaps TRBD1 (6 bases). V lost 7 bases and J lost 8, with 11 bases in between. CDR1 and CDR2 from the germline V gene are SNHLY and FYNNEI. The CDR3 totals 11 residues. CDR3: CASTQGHGYTF. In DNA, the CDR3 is TGTGCCAGCACCCAGGGACACGGCTACACCTTC.

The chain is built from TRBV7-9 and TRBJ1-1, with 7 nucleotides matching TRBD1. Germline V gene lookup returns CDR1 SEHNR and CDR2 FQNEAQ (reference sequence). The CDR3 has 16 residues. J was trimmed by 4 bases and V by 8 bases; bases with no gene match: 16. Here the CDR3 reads CASQSTRDRYFTEAFF. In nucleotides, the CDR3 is TGTGCCAGCCAATCTACCCGGGACAGATACTTCACTGAAGCTTTCTTT.

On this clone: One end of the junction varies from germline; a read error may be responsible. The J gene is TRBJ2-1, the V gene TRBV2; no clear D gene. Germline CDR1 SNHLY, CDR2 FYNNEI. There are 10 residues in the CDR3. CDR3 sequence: CASMGNEQFF. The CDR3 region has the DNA TGTGCAAGCATGGGCAATGAGCAGTTCTTC.

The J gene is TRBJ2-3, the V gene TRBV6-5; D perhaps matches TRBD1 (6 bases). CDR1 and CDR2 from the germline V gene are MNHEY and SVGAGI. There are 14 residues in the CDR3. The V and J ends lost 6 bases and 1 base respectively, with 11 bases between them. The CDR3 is CASRIDRRTDTQYF. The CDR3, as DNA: TGTGCCAGCAGAATCGACAGGCGCACAGATACGCAGTATTTT.

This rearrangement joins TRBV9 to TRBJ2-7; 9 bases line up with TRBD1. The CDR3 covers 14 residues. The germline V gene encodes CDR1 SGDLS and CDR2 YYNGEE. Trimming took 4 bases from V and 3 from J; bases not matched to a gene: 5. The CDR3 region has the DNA TGTGCCAGCAGCCCGGGACAGGGCGACTACGAGCAGTACTTC. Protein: CASSPGQGDYEQYF.

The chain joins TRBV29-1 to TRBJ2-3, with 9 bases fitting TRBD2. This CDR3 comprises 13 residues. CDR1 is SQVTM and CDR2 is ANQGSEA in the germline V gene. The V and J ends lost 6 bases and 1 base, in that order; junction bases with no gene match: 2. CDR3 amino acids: CSVKRGGTDTQYF. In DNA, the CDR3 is TGCAGCGTGAAGCGGGGGGGCACAGATACGCAGTATTTT.

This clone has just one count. Written as DNA, the CDR3 is TGTGCCAGCGGGCCCAGACCAGGCGAGCAGTACTTC. Protein: CASGPRPGEQYF. The chain uses TRBV11-3 and TRBJ2-7; D gene uncertain. With 8 bases removed from V and 6 bases from J, the gap between germline ends came to 14 bases. The CDR3 consists of 12 residues. Germline V gene data show CDR1 as SGHNT and CDR2 as YENEEA. Drawing the rest from reference TRBV11-3 and TRBJ2-7, the complete variable domain is EAGVVQSPRYKIIEKKQPVAFWCNPISGHNTLYWYLQNLGQGPELLIRYENEEAVDDSQLPKDRFSAERLKGVDSTLKIQPAELGDSAVYLCASGPRPGEQYFGPGTRLTVT.

The CDR3 DNA is TGTGCCAGCAGCCAAGGGGCTCTCTATTACGAGCAGTACTTC. This sequence encodes CASSQGALYYEQYF. The rearrangement uses TRBV14 and TRBJ2-7; D call uncertain. CDR3 length: 14 amino acids. Germline V gives CDR1 SGHDN, CDR2 FVKESK. V was cut by 1 base and J by 4 bases, with 11 bases left in between.

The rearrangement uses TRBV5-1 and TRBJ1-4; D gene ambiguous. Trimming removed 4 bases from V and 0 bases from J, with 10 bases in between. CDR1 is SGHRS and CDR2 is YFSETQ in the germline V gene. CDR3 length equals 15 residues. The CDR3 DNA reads TGCGCCAGCAGCCCATCATCGACAACTAATGAAAAACTGTTTTTT. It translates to CASSPSSTTNEKLFF.

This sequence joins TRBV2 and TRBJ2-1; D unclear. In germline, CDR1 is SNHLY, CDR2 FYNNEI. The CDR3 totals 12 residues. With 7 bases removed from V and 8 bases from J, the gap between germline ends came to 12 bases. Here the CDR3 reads CASIKESYEQFF. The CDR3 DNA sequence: TGTGCCAGCATTAAAGAGAGCTATGAGCAGTTCTTC.

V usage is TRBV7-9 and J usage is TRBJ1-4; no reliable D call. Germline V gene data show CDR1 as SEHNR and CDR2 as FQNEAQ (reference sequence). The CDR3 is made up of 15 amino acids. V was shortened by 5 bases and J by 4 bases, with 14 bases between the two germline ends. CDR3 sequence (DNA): TGTGCCAGCAGCCAGGCGCTTCACCGTAATGAAAAACTGTTTTTT. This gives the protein CASSQALHRNEKLFF.